This TCR beta chain was recovered during a study of shared clonotypes between healthy human individuals. As for this clone: What it binds is unknown.

Trimming removed 7 bases from V and 1 base from J, with 13 bases in between. Germline-derived CDR1 and CDR2 are LNHNV and YYDKDF (reference sequence). The CDR3 is 14 residues long. Study-wide points: Memory subsets had estimated richness that was generally smaller than that of naive subsets. The generation probabilities recorded for non-shared clonotypes fell below those of clonotypes shared by all four donors.

The repertoire was sequenced with immunoSEQ multiplex PCR; TCRdb's copy has only in-frame clones and lacks some. The data show about 680,000 clones, approximately 79% seen once. The authors divided CD4+ cells into CD45RA+ naive and CD45RA-negative memory subsets. Source material: memory CD4+ T cells sorted from blood. The subset denotes: CD45RA-negative fraction. The clonotype originates from a woman in her twenties or thirties in good health. This chain links TRBV15 with TRBJ1-1; D not certain. DNA for the CDR3: TGTGCCACCACCCTAGACCTTAAGAACACTGAAGCTTTCTTT. Protein sequence: CATTLDLKNTEAFF.